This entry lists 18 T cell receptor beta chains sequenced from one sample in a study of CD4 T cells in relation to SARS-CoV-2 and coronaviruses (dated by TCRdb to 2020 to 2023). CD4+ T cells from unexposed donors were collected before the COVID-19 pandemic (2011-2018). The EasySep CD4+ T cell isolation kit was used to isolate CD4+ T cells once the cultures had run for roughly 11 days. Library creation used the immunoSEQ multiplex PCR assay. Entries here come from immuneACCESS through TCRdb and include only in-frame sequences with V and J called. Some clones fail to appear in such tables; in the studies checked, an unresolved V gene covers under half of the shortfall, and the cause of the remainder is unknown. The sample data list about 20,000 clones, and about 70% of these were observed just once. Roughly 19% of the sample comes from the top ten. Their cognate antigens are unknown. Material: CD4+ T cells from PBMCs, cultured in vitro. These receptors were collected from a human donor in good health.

CDR3: CASSSPRRDNSPLHF. CDR3 DNA: TGTGCCAGCAGCTCCCCCCGACGTGATAATTCACCCCTCCACTTT. The genes are TRBV7-2 and TRBJ1-6; no definite D call. The ends were cut back, 4 bases at V and 5 bases at J, with 12 bases in the middle. Germline CDR1 reads SGHTA; CDR2 reads FQGNSA. The CDR3 sequence is 15 residues long.

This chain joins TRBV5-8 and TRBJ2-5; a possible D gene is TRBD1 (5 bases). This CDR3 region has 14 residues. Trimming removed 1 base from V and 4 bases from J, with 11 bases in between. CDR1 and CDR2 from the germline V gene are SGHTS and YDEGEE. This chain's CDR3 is CASSLRGRVETQYF. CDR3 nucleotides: TGTGCCAGCAGCTTGAGGGGCAGGGTAGAGACCCAGTACTTC.

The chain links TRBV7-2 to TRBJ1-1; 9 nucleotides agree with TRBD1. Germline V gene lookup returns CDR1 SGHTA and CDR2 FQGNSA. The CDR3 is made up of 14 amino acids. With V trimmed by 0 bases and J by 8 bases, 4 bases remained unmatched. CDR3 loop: CASSLASGTGEAFF. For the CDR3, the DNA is TGTGCCAGCAGCTTAGCGTCCGGGACAGGGGAAGCTTTCTTT.

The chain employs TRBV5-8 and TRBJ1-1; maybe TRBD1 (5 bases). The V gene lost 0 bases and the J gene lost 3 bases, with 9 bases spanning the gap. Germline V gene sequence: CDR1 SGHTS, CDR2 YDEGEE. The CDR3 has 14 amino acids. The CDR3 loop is CASSLGGRDTEAFF. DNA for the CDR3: TGTGCCAGCAGCTTGGGGGGGAGGGACACTGAAGCTTTCTTT. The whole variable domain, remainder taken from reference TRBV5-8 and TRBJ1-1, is EAGVTQSPTHLIKTRGQQATLRCSPISGHTSVYWYQQALGLGLQFLLWYDEGEERNRGNFPPRFSGRQFPNYSSELNVNALELEDSALYLCASSLGGRDTEAFFGQGTRLTVV.

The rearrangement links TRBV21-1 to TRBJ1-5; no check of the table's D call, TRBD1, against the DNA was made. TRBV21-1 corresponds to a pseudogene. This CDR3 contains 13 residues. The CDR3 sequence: CASNGTGDQPQHF. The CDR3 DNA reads TGTGCCAGCAACGGGACAGGGGATCAGCCCCAGCATTTT.

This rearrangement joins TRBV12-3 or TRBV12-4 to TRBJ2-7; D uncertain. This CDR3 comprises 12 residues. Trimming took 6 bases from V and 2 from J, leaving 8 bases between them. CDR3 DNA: TGTGCCAGCAGCAGATTAACCTACGAGCAGTACTTC. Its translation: CASSRLTYEQYF.

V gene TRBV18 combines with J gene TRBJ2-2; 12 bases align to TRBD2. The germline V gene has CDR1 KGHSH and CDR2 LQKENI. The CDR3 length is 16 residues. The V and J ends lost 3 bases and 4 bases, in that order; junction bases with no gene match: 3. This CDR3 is CASSPTGLAGTGELFF. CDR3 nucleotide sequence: TGTGCCAGCTCACCCACGGGACTAGCGGGCACCGGGGAGCTGTTTTTT.

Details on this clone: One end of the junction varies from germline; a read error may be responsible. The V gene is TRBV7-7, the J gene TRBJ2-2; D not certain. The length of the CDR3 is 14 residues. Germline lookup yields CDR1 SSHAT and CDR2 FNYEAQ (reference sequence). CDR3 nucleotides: TGTGCTAGCAGCTTATCGACTGCAGGCGGGGAGCTGTTTTTT. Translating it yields CASSLSTAGGELFF.

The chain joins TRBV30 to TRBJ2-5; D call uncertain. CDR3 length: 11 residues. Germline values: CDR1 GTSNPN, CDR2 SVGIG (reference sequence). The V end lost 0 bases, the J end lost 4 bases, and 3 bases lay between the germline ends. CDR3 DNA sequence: TGTGCCTGGAGTGTAGGAGAGACCCAGTACTTC. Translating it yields CAWSVGETQYF.

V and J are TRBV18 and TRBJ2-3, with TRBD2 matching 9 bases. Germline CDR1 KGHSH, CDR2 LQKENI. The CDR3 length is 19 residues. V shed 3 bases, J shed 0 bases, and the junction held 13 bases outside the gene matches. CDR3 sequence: CASSPRDSGGSASTDTQYF. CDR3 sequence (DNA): TGTGCCAGCTCACCCCGGGATAGCGGGGGAAGTGCTAGCACAGATACGCAGTATTTT.

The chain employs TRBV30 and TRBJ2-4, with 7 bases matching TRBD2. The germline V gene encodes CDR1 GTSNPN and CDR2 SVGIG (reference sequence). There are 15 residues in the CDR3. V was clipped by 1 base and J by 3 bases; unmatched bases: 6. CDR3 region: CAWSDLADLKNIQYF. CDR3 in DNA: TGTGCCTGGAGTGACCTAGCGGATCTCAAAAACATTCAGTACTTC.

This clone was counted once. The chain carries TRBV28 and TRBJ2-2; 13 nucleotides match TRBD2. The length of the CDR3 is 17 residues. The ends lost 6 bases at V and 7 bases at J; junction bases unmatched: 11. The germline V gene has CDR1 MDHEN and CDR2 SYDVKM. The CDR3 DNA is TGTGCCAGCAGGCCCCCGGGACTAGCGGGACGGGGCGGGGAGCTGTTTTTT. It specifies CASRPPGLAGRGGELFF.

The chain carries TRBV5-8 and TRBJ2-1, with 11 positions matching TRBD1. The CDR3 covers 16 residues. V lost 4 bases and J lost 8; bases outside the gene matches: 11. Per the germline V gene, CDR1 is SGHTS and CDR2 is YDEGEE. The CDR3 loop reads CASSVLPGQGGDEQFF. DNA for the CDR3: TGTGCCAGCAGCGTACTCCCGGGACAGGGGGGCGATGAGCAGTTCTTC.

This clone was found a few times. The CDR3 spells CASRDGQTSGNQPQHF. The CDR3 bases are TGTGCCAGCAGGGACGGACAGACGAGCGGCAATCAGCCCCAGCATTTT. V and J are TRBV2 and TRBJ1-5; D is perhaps TRBD1 (6 bases). Germline loops: CDR1 SNHLY, CDR2 FYNNEI. The CDR3 is 16 residues long. V lost 6 bases and J lost 2, with 17 bases in between.

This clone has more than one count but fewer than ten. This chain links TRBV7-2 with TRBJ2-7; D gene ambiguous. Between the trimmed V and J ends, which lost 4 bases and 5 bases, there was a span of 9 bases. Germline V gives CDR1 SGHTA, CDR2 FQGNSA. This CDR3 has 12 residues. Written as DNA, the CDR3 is TGTGCCAGCAGCTCCTTCGGCAACGAGCAGTACTTC. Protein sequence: CASSSFGNEQYF.

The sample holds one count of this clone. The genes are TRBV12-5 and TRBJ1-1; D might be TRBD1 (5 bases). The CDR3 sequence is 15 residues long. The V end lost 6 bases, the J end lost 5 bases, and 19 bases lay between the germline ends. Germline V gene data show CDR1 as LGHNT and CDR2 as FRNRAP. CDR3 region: CASGTGRTENTEAFF. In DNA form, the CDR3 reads TGTGCTAGTGGAACGGGACGGACGGAAAATACTGAAGCTTTCTTT.

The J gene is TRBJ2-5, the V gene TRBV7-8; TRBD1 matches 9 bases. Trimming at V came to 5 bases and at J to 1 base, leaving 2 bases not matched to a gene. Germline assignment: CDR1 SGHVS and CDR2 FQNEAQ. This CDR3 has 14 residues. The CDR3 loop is CASSGDRVQETQYF. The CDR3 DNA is TGTGCCAGCAGCGGGGACAGGGTCCAAGAGACCCAGTACTTC. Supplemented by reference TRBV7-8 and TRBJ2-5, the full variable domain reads GAGVSQSPRYKVAKRGQDVALRCDPISGHVSLFWYQQALGQGPEFLTYFQNEAQLDKSGLPSDRFFAERPEGSVSTLKIQRTQQEDSAVYLCASSGDRVQETQYFGPGTRLLVL.

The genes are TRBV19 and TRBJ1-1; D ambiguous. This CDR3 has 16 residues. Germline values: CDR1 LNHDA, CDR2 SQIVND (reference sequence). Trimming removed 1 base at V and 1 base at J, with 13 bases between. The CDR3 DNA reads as TGTGCCAGTAGTATAGGATTTGGACGGACGAACACTGAAGCTTTCTTT. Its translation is CASSIGFGRTNTEAFF.